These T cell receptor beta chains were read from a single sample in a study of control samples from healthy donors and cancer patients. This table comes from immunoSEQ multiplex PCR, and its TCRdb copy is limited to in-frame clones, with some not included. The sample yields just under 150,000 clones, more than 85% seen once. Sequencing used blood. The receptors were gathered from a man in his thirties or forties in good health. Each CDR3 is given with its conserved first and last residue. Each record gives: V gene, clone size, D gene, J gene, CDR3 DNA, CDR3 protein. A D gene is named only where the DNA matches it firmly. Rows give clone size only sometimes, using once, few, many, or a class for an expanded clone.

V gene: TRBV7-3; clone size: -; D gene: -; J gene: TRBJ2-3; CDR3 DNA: TGTGCCAGCAGCTTAAGTGGGGAGGCAGATACGCAGTATTTT; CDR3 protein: CASSLSGEADTQYF
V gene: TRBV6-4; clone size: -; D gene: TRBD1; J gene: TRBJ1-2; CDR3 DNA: TGTGCCAGCAGTGACCCGGACAGGGGTAACTATGGCTACACCTTC; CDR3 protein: CASSDPDRGNYGYTF
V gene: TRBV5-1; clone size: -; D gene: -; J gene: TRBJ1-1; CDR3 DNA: TGCGCCAGCAGCTTGTGGGGGGACACTGAAGCTTTCTTT; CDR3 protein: CASSLWGDTEAFF
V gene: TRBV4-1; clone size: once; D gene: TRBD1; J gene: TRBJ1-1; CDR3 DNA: TGCGCCAGCAGCCAGGGACAGTTGAACACTGAAGCTTTCTTT; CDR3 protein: CASSQGQLNTEAFF
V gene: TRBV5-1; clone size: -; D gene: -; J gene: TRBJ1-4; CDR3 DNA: TGCGCCAGCAGCTTGGAGACATATGAAAAACTGTTTTTT; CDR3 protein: CASSLETYEKLFF
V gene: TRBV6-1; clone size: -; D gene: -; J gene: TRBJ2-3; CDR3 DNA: TGTGCCAGCAGTGAGACCACAGATACGCAGTATTTT; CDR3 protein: CASSETTDTQYF
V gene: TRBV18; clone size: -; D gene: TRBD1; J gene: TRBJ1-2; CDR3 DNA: TGTGCCAGCTCCCGTCAAGGGGGCGACGATGGCTACACCTTC; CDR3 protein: CASSRQGGDDGYTF
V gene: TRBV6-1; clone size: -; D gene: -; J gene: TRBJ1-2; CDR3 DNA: TGTGCCAGCAGTGACCATTCTATATATGGCTACACCTTC; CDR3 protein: CASSDHSIYGYTF
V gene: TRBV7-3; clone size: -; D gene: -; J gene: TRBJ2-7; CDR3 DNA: TGTGCCAGCAGCTTAATCGGAGCGTCCGAGCAGTACTTC; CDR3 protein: CASSLIGASEQYF
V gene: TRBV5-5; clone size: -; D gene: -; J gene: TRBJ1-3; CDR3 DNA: TGTGCCAGCAGCTTGACAGTTTCCTCTGGAAACACCATATATTTT; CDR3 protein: CASSLTVSSGNTIYF
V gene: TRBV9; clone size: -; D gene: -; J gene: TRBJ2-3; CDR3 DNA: TGTGCCAGCAGCGTAGGCGGGACCCCAGATACGCAGTATTTT; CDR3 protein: CASSVGGTPDTQYF
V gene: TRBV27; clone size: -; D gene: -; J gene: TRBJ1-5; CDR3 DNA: TGTGCCAGCAGTTGGGCAGGGGATCAGCCCCAGCATTTT; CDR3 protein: CASSWAGDQPQHF
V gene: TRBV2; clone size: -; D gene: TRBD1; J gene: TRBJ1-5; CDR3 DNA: TGTGCCAGCAGTGGACAGGGGCTTATACGGCCCCAGCATTTT; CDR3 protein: CASSGQGLIRPQHF
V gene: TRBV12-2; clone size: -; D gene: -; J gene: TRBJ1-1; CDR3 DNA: TGTGCAAGTCGCTCAGAAGCAGGGCAGACTGAAGCTTTCTTT; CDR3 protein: CASRSEAGQTEAFF
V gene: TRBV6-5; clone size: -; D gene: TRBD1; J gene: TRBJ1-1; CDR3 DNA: TGTGCCAGTGGATCTCGACAGGGCTCGAACACTGAAGCTTTCTTT; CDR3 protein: CASGSRQGSNTEAFF
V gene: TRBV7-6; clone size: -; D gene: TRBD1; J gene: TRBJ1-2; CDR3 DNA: TGTGACGACCCGGGACAGGAAGATGGCTACACCTTC; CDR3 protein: CDDPGQEDGYTF
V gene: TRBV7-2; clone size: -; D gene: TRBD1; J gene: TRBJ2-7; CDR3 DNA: TGTGCCAGCAGTAACAGGGGGAACGAGCAGTACTTC; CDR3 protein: CASSNRGNEQYF
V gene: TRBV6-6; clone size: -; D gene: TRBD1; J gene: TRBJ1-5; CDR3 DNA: TGTGCCACCGCAGACAGGGGCGGGGATCAGCCCCAGCATTTT; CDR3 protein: CATADRGGDQPQHF
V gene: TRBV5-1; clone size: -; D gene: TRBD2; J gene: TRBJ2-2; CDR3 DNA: TGCGCCAGCAGCCTAGCGGAGAACACCGGGGAGCTGTTTTTT; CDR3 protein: CASSLAENTGELFF
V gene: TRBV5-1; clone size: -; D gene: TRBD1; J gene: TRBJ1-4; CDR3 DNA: TGCGCCAGCAGCCCCAGGACAGGGTATAGTGAAAAACTGTTTTTT; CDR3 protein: CASSPRTGYSEKLFF
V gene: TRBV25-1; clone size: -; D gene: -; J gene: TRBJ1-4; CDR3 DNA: TGTGCCAGCAGTTACCGGGGGCGGCCTAATGAAAAACTGTTTTTT; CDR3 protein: CASSYRGRPNEKLFF
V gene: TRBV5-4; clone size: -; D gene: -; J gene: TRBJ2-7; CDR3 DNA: TGTGCCAGCAGCCCCAGGCAGGGGTACGAGCAGTACTTC; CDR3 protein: CASSPRQGYEQYF
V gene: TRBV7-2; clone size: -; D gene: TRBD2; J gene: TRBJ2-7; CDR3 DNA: TGTGCCAGCAGCCTCGGGGGGGCCTCCTACGAGCAGTACTTC; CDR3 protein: CASSLGGASYEQYF
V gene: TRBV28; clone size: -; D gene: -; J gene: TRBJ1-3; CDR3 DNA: TGTGCCAGCAGTTCCGGTGGGGTTTACACCATATATTTT; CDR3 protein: CASSSGGVYTIYF
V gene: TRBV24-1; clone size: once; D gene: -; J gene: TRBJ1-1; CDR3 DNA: TGTGCCACCAGTGATACAGGGTACACTGAAGCTTTCTTT; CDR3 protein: CATSDTGYTEAFF
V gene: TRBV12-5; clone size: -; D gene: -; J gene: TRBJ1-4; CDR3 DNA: TGTGCTAGTGGTTTGGTACCCGGGGGGACTAATGAAAAACTGTTTTTT; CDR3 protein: CASGLVPGGTNEKLFF
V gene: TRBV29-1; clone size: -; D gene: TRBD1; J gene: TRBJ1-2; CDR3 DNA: TGCAGCGTTGAAGAGGACAGGGAGCTCCATGGCTACACCTTC; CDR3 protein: CSVEEDRELHGYTF
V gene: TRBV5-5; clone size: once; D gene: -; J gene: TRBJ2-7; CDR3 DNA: TGTGCCAGCAGCCCCATGGATAGGAGGGCCTACGAGCAGTACTTC; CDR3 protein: CASSPMDRRAYEQYF
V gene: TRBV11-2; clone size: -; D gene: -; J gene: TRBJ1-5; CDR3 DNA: TGTGCCAGCAGCTTATACGACCGCACCAGCAATCAGCCCCAGCATTTT; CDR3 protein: CASSLYDRTSNQPQHF
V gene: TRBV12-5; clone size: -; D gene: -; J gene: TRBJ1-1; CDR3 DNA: TGTGCTAGTGGTTCACGGACAGCGAACACTGAAGCTTTCTTT; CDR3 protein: CASGSRTANTEAFF
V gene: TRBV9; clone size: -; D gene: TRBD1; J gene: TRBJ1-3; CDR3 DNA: TGTGCCAGCAGCGTGGAGGGGGCTCGAAACACCATATATTTT; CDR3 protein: CASSVEGARNTIYF